One sample yielded the 9 T cell receptor beta chains listed below, sequenced in a study of OX40 agonist ivuxolimab in advanced cancers. This table comes from immunoSEQ multiplex PCR, and its TCRdb copy is limited to in-frame clones, with some not included. Among roughly 120,000 clones listed, roughly 89% were seen once. Specimen: CD4+ or CD8+ T cells sorted from blood, collected in a trial of the OX40 agonist ivuxolimab. These receptors were taken from an adult with an advanced solid tumor such as melanoma, head and neck, liver or kidney cancer.

This chain links TRBV19 with TRBJ1-1; TRBD1 is a possible D gene (5 bases). The CDR3 runs 15 residues. Trimming left V 9 bases short and J 4 bases short, with 21 bases between. Germline CDR1 reads LNHDA; CDR2 reads SQIVND (reference sequence). CDR3 DNA: TGTGCCAGCCGTCTAGGGGACGCGGGGAGCACTGAAGCTTTCTTT. As protein: CASRLGDAGSTEAFF. The variable domain in full, with the rest retrieved from reference TRBV19 and TRBJ1-1, is DGGITQSPKYLFRKEGQNVTLSCEQNLNHDAMYWYRQDPGQGLRLIYYSQIVNDFQKGDIAEGYSVSREKKESFPLTVTSAQKNPTAFYLCASRLGDAGSTEAFFGQGTRLTVV.

J is TRBJ1-1 and V is TRBV5-4; 8 nucleotides align to TRBD1. The CDR3 length is 14 residues. V was clipped by 3 bases and J by 13 bases; unmatched bases: 14. Germline CDR1 and CDR2: SGHNT and YYREEE (reference sequence). CDR3 coding DNA: TGTGCCAGCAGCTACGAACCGGACAGGGAAAAGCTTTTCTTT. Its translation is CASSYEPDREKLFF.

The V gene is TRBV5-6, the J gene TRBJ1-3; the D is unclear. CDR1 SGHDT and CDR2 YYEEEE come from the germline V gene. With 4 bases removed from V and 4 bases from J, the gap between germline ends came to 9 bases. This CDR3 comprises 13 residues. For the CDR3, the DNA is TGTGCCAGCAGCCCATTCGGGGGAAACACCATATATTTT. This codes for CASSPFGGNTIYF.

V gene TRBV28 combines with J gene TRBJ1-2; possible D gene TRBD1, 6 bases. Germline assignment: CDR1 MDHEN and CDR2 SYDVKM. Trimming shortened V by 7 bases and J by 4 bases, and 16 bases separated the two germline ends. This CDR3 region has 14 residues. The CDR3 nucleotides read TGTGCCAGCACCCCAACACAGGGAATCTATGGCTACACCTTC. Amino acid sequence: CASTPTQGIYGYTF.

The V and J genes are TRBV19 and TRBJ1-6, with D perhaps matching TRBD1 (6 bases). This CDR3 spans 15 amino acids. The ends were cut back, 6 bases at V and 7 bases at J, with 16 bases in the middle. Germline V gives CDR1 LNHDA, CDR2 SQIVND (reference sequence). The CDR3 loop is CASRTTGEENSPLHF. The CDR3 coding sequence is TGTGCCAGTAGAACGACAGGAGAGGAGAATTCACCCCTCCACTTT.

The J gene is TRBJ2-2, the V gene TRBV30; 7 bases are shared with TRBD1. J gave up 6 bases and V 2 bases, and 9 bases lay outside the gene matches. CDR3 length: 15 amino acids. In germline, CDR1 is GTSNPN, CDR2 SVGIG (reference sequence). CDR3 bases: TGTGCCTGGAGTATTTTAACAGGGGTTGCCGGGGAGCTGTTTTTT. Its translation is CAWSILTGVAGELFF.

The chain links TRBV5-1 to TRBJ2-2, with D possibly matching TRBD2 (6 bases). The V gene lost 0 bases and the J gene lost 8 bases, with 8 bases spanning the gap. The germline V gene has CDR1 SGHRS and CDR2 YFSETQ. There are 13 residues in the CDR3. CDR3 sequence: CASSLDGRGELFF. In DNA form, the CDR3 reads TGCGCCAGCAGCTTGGACGGGAGAGGGGAGCTGTTTTTT.

V usage is TRBV6-5 and J usage is TRBJ1-1, with no clear D. This CDR3 has 14 residues. Germline V gene data show CDR1 as MNHEY and CDR2 as SVGAGI. The V end was cut by 2 bases, the J end by 0 bases, with 7 bases between. The CDR3 DNA follows: TGTGCCAGCAGTTACGCAGGCCTGAACACTGAAGCTTTCTTT. Residues: CASSYAGLNTEAFF.

This chain connects TRBV5-4 to TRBJ2-7; 9 positions agree with TRBD1. V was pared by 4 bases and J by 3 bases, with 2 bases of the junction left unmatched. The CDR3 length is 13 residues. Germline CDR1 reads SGHNT; CDR2 reads YYREEE (reference sequence). CDR3 amino acids: CASSRTGDYEQYF. CDR3 in DNA: TGTGCCAGCAGCAGGACAGGGGACTACGAGCAGTACTTC.